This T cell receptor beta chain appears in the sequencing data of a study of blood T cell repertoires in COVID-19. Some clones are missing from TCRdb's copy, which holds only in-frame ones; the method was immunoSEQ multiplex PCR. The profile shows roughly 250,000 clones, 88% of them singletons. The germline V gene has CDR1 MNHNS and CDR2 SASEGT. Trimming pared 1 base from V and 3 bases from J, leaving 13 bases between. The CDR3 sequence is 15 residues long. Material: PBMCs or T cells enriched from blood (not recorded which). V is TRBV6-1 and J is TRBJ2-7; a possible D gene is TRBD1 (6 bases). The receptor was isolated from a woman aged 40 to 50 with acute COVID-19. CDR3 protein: CASSEGPTGFYEQYF. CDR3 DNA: TGTGCCAGCAGTGAAGGCCCGACAGGATTCTACGAGCAGTACTTC.